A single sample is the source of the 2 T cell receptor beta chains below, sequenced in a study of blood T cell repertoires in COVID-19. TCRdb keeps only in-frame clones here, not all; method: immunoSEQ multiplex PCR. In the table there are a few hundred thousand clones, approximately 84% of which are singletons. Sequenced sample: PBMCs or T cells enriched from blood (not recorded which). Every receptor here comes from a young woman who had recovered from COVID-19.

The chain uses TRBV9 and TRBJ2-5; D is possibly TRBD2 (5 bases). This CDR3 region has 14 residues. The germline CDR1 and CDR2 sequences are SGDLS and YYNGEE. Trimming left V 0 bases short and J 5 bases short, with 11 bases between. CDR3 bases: TGTGCCAGCAGCGTAGGTCCGACTACGGAGACCCAGTACTTC. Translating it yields CASSVGPTTETQYF.

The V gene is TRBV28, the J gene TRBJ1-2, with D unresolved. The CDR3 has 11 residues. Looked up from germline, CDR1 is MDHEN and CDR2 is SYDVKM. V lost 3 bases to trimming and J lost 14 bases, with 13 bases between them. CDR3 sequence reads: CASSFGGRRTF. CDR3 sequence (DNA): TGTGCCAGCAGTTTCGGAGGACGAAGGACCTTC.